These 17 T cell receptor beta chains were all obtained from the same sample, sequenced in a study of brain T cells in children with intractable seizures. Data came from immunoSEQ multiplex PCR; TCRdb stores just in-frame clones and leaves some out. The sample comprises around 38,000 clones, 80% to 95% of which are singletons, and 6.3% rests with the top ten. Specimen: peripheral blood, collected at surgery. These receptors all stem from a girl aged 2-10 years with tuberous sclerosis and intractable seizures.

The rearrangement uses TRBV5-4 and TRBJ1-6; TRBD1 aligns across 9 bases. Germline CDR1 reads SGHNT; CDR2 reads YYREEE (reference sequence). The CDR3 loop spans 17 amino acids. V gave up 4 bases and J gave up 0 bases; unmatched junction bases: 5. CDR3 in DNA: TGTGCCAGCAGCCGCGGACAGGGGAGCTCCTATAATTCACCCCTCCACTTT. This encodes CASSRGQGSSYNSPLHF.

The chain links TRBV7-3 to TRBJ2-2; perhaps TRBD2 as D (7 bases). CDR3 size: 17 residues. Germline V gene lookup returns CDR1 SGHTA and CDR2 FQGTGA. Trimming pared 5 bases from V and 5 bases from J, leaving 21 bases between. The CDR3 reads CASSPNGGPDLTGELFF. The CDR3 DNA sequence: TGTGCCAGCAGCCCGAACGGGGGGCCAGACCTTACCGGGGAGCTGTTTTTT.

This sequence joins TRBV19 and TRBJ2-2; D is possibly TRBD1 (6 bases). The CDR3 is 14 amino acids. Trimming took 6 bases from V and 7 from J, leaving 15 bases between them. Germline CDR1 LNHDA, CDR2 SQIVND (reference sequence). The chain's CDR3 is CASRQTGYGGELFF. In nucleotides, the CDR3 is TGTGCCAGTAGACAAACAGGGTATGGCGGGGAGCTGTTTTTT.

V is TRBV5-5 and J is TRBJ2-7; 11 positions match TRBD2. V shed 4 bases, J shed 2 bases, and the junction held 5 bases outside the gene matches. Germline loops: CDR1 SGHKS, CDR2 YYEKEE (reference sequence). This CDR3 spans 15 amino acids. The CDR3 sequence: CASSQGLAATYEQYV. CDR3 in DNA: TGTGCCAGCAGCCAGGGACTAGCGGCCACCTACGAGCAGTACGTC.

The rearrangement joins TRBV5-1 to TRBJ1-2; D perhaps matches TRBD1 (6 bases). V shed 1 base and J shed 3 bases, with 10 bases lying between them. This CDR3 has 14 residues. Germline V CDR1 and CDR2: SGHRS, YFSETQ. The CDR3 is CASSLNREYYGYTF. For the CDR3, the DNA is TGCGCCAGCAGCTTGAACAGGGAGTACTATGGCTACACCTTC.

The chain joins TRBV7-9 to TRBJ2-4, with D perhaps being TRBD1 or TRBD2 (5 bases each). This CDR3 has 15 amino acids. With 5 bases removed from V and 4 bases from J, the gap between germline ends came to 15 bases. CDR1 is SEHNR, CDR2 FQNEAQ, per germline (reference sequence). CDR3 DNA: TGTGCCAGCAGCGAGACAGTGGGAGCGAAAAACATTCAGTACTTC. It specifies CASSETVGAKNIQYF.

CDR3 in DNA: TGTGCCAGCAGCTCAGTAACTAGCGGGGGGGAGACCCAGTACTTC. Protein sequence: CASSSVTSGGETQYF. The chain employs TRBV7-9 and TRBJ2-5, with 12 bases lining up with TRBD2. The CDR3 contains 15 residues. V shed 4 bases and J 5 bases; nucleotides not matched to a gene: 5. CDR1 and CDR2 from the germline V gene are SEHNR and FQNEAQ (reference sequence).

This chain connects TRBV6-1 to TRBJ1-2, with TRBD1 matching 7 bases. Germline CDR1 is MNHNS and CDR2 is SASEGT. The V gene end was trimmed by 3 bases and the J gene end by 2 bases; junction bases not matched to a gene: 3. The CDR3 extends over 14 amino acids. The CDR3 sequence: CASSDPRGNYGYTF. The CDR3, as DNA: TGTGCCAGCAGTGACCCCAGGGGGAACTATGGCTACACCTTC.

This chain joins TRBV6-5 and TRBJ2-7; D perhaps matches TRBD1 (6 bases). Between the trimmed V and J ends, which lost 5 bases and 1 base, there was a span of 12 bases. Germline V gene data show CDR1 as MNHEY and CDR2 as SVGAGI. The CDR3 extends over 14 amino acids. As DNA, the CDR3 is TGTGCCAGCAGTAGGGCAGGGGTTTCCTACGAGCAGTACTTC. Translation: CASSRAGVSYEQYF.

The V call is TRBV5-1, the J call TRBJ1-1; TRBD1 matches 7 bases. J was trimmed by 1 base and V by 2 bases; bases with no gene match: 2. The CDR3 spans 14 residues. Germline loops: CDR1 SGHRS, CDR2 YFSETQ. The DNA for the CDR3 is TGCGCCAGCAGCTTCAGGGGGGAGAACACTGAAGCTTTCTTT. This encodes CASSFRGENTEAFF.

This chain joins TRBV9 and TRBJ1-5; no clear D gene. In germline, CDR1 is SGDLS, CDR2 YYNGEE. Trimming shortened V by 0 bases and J by 11 bases, and 21 bases separated the two germline ends. CDR3 length: 16 residues. CDR3 DNA: TGTGCCAGCAGCGTAGACGGCCTAAGTGATATTTCAGCCCAGCATTTT. It translates to CASSVDGLSDISAQHF.

The chain combines TRBV9 with TRBJ2-1; 11 bases line up with TRBD2. The length of the CDR3 is 16 residues. Germline V gene sequence: CDR1 SGDLS, CDR2 YYNGEE. V shed 3 bases and J 7 bases; nucleotides not matched to a gene: 9. CDR3 DNA sequence: TGTGCCAGCAGCGCCCGGCTAGCGGGGGGCGGGAATGAGCAGTTCTTC. The encoded protein is CASSARLAGGGNEQFF.

The CDR3 reads CATEETSTNYGYTF. CDR3 DNA: TGTGCCACCGAAGAGACAAGTACTAACTATGGCTACACCTTC. The chain couples TRBV15 to TRBJ1-2; unclear D gene. The CDR3 runs to 14 residues. Germline lookup yields CDR1 LNHNV and CDR2 YYDKDF (reference sequence). V lost 8 bases and J lost 0, with 13 bases in between.

The V and J genes are TRBV4-1 and TRBJ2-4; 12 bases are shared with TRBD2. The V gene's germline CDR1 is MGHRA and CDR2 YSYEKL. The V segment lost 1 base and the J segment 1 base; nucleotides outside the gene matches: 5. The CDR3 sequence is 18 residues long. The CDR3 nucleotides read TGCGCCAGCAGCCAAGGACTAGCGGGGGATTTTGCCAAAAACATTCAGTACTTC. Its protein product is CASSQGLAGDFAKNIQYF.

CDR3 region: CASSLHGGAEETQYF. For the CDR3, the DNA is TGTGCCAGCAGCTTACACGGGGGGGCCGAGGAGACCCAGTACTTC. The V and J genes are TRBV11-2 and TRBJ2-5; 8 bases are a match to TRBD2. The CDR3 consists of 15 residues. V was clipped by 2 bases and J by 5 bases; unmatched bases: 7. In germline, CDR1 is SGHAT, CDR2 FQNNGV. Full variable domain (outside the CDR3, taken from reference TRBV11-2 and TRBJ2-5): EAGVAQSPRYKIIEKRQSVAFWCNPISGHATLYWYQQILGQGPKLLIQFQNNGVVDDSQLPKDRFSAERLKGVDSTLKIQPAKLEDSAVYLCASSLHGGAEETQYFGPGTRLLVL.

The chain has TRBV7-6 and TRBJ2-5; D unresolved. The germline CDR1 and CDR2 sequences are SGHVS and FNYEAQ. V lost 5 bases to trimming and J lost 2 bases, with 6 bases between them. The CDR3 consists of 12 residues. CDR3 region: CASSPLQETQYF. The CDR3 DNA reads as TGTGCCAGCAGCCCCCTTCAAGAGACCCAGTACTTC.

V and J are TRBV4-1 and TRBJ1-1; D call uncertain. The CDR3 covers 15 residues. The germline V and J ends were trimmed by 0 bases and 3 bases, with 11 bases remaining between them. Germline V lookup: CDR1 MGHRA, CDR2 YSYEKL. The CDR3 loop is CASSQEAGRDTEAFF. Written as DNA, the CDR3 is TGCGCCAGCAGCCAAGAGGCTGGGAGAGACACTGAAGCTTTCTTT.